The 5 T cell receptor beta chains listed next were all sequenced from one sample in a study of monozygotic twins with cystic fibrosis. The repertoire was sequenced with immunoSEQ multiplex PCR; TCRdb's copy has only in-frame clones and lacks some. The repertoire holds 30,000 to 35,000 clones, roughly 66% seen once, with under 0.9% in the top ten. Sequencing was performed on blood. The receptors were sampled from a girl aged 10 to 17 with cystic fibrosis.

This chain connects TRBV19 to TRBJ1-1; D is undetermined. Trimming took 5 bases from V and 10 from J, leaving 11 bases between them. Looked up from germline, CDR1 is LNHDA and CDR2 is SQIVND (reference sequence). This CDR3 spans 11 amino acids. This CDR3 is CASSGRAGAFF. The CDR3 bases are TGTGCCAGTAGTGGAAGGGCTGGAGCTTTCTTT.

This sequence joins TRBV30 and TRBJ2-5; D uncertain. The germline V gene has CDR1 GTSNPN and CDR2 SVGIG (reference sequence). The V and J ends lost 4 bases and 5 bases respectively, with 17 bases between them. The CDR3 totals 14 residues. The CDR3 DNA reads TGTGCCTGGAAGAACCGGCTGGCTATGGAGACCCAGTACTTC. It is translated as CAWKNRLAMETQYF.

The rearrangement uses TRBV7-2 and TRBJ2-7, with TRBD1 as a possible D gene (6 bases). V gave up 5 bases and J gave up 4 bases, with 15 bases separating them. The CDR3 consists of 14 residues. The germline CDR1 and CDR2 sequences are SGHTA and FQGNSA. Here the CDR3 reads CASSRQATSYEQYV. For the CDR3, the DNA is TGTGCCAGCAGCCGACAGGCAACATCATACGAGCAGTACGTC.

The chain combines TRBV6-1 with TRBJ1-1, with 7 bases fitting TRBD1. The CDR3 is 12 residues long. The ends lost 4 bases at V and 6 bases at J; junction bases unmatched: 2. Germline CDR1 reads MNHNS; CDR2 reads SASEGT. CDR3 nucleotides: TGTGCCAGCAGTGGACAGGGAGCTGAAGCTTTCTTT. Amino acids: CASSGQGAEAFF.

V gene TRBV5-8 combines with J gene TRBJ2-1; TRBD2 matches 7 bases. Germline lookup yields CDR1 SGHTS and CDR2 YDEGEE. The CDR3 extends over 20 amino acids. V was pared by 1 base and J by 4 bases, with 20 bases of the junction left unmatched. CDR3 coding DNA: TGTGCCAGCAGCTTGCCGAACCACCAGCGGGAACATGTCAATTACAATGAGCAGTTCTTC. It codes for CASSLPNHQREHVNYNEQFF. The variable domain in full, completed from reference TRBV5-8 and TRBJ2-1, reads EAGVTQSPTHLIKTRGQQATLRCSPISGHTSVYWYQQALGLGLQFLLWYDEGEERNRGNFPPRFSGRQFPNYSSELNVNALELEDSALYLCASSLPNHQREHVNYNEQFFGPGTRLTVL.